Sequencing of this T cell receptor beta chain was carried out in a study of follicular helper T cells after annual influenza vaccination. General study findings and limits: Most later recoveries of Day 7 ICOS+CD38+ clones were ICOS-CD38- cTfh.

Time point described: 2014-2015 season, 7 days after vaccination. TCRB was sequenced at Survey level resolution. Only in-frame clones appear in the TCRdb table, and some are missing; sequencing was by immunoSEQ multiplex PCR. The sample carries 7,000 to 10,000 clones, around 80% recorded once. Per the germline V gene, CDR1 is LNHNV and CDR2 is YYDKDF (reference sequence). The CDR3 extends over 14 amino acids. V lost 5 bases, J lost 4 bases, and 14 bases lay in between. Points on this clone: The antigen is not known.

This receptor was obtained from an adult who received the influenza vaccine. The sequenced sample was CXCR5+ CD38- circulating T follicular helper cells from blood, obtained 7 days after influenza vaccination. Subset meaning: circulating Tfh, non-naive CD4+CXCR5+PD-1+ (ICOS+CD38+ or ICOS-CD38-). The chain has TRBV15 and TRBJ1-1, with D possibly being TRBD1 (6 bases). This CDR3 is CATSGGGLRTEAFF. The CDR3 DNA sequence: TGTGCCACCAGCGGGGGGGGGCTCCGCACTGAAGCTTTCTTT.